This T cell receptor beta chain was obtained from a study of blood T cell repertoires in COVID-19. Turning to the study itself: Samples came from the United States, Italy and Spain, spanning acute and convalescent COVID-19. The cDNA or gDNA used as material had been derived from T cells, B-cell-depleted T cells, or PBMCs.

V dropped 0 bases and J dropped 7 bases, with 22 bases sitting between them. This CDR3 is 17 amino acids long. From germline, CDR1 is SGDLS and CDR2 YYNGEE. In the authors' workflow: It was from reference gene primer amplification that nucleated cell counts were estimated. Some clones are missing from TCRdb's copy, which holds only in-frame ones; the method was immunoSEQ multiplex PCR. The V and J calls and clone size come from that table; D and trimming were worked out from the DNA. The table includes 110,000 or so clones, about 90% detected once. The sequence was collected from a woman aged 45-59 years with acute or convalescent COVID-19. This chain connects TRBV9 to TRBJ1-2; D might be TRBD1 (5 bases). The specimen was peripheral blood. CDR3: CASSVERVRSGTGGYTF. In DNA, the CDR3 is TGTGCCAGCAGCGTAGAACGGGTGAGGTCCGGGACTGGTGGCTACACCTTC. The full variable domain, its missing parts supplied by reference TRBV9 and TRBJ1-2, is DSGVTQTPKHLITATGQRVTLRCSPRSGDLSVYWYQQSLDQGLQFLIQYYNGEERAKGNILERFSAQQFPDLHSELNLSSLELGDSALYFCASSVERVRSGTGGYTFGSGTRLTVV.